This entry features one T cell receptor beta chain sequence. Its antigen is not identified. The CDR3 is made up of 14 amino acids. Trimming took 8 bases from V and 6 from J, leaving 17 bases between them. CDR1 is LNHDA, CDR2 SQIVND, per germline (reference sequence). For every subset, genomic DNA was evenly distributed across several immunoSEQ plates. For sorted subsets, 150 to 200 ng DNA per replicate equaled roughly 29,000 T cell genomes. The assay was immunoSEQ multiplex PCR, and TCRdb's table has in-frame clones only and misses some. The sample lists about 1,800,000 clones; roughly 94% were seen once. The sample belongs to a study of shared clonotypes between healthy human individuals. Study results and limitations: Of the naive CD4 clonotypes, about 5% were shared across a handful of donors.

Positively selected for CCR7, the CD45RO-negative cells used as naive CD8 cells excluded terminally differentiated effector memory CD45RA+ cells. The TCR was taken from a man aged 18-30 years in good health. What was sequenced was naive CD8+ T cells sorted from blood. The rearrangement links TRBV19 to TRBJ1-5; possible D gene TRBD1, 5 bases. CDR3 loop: CASEGTENGQPQHF. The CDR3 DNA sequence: TGTGCCAGTGAAGGGACGGAGAATGGTCAGCCCCAGCATTTT.